This T cell receptor beta chain derives from a study of blood T cell repertoires in COVID-19. Study-wide context: PBMCs, B-cell-depleted T cells, or T cells provided the cDNA or gDNA that made up the material.

The CDR3 sequence is 16 residues long. Germline V CDR1 and CDR2: MNHEY, SMNVEV (reference sequence). The ends were cut back, 6 bases at V and 0 bases at J, with 12 bases in the middle. In the original processing: Amplification from reference gene primers served as the basis for estimated nucleated cell counts. Clones were read by immunoSEQ multiplex PCR, and TCRdb kept only the in-frame ones, dropping some. V and J calls and clone size are given by that table; D and trimming were obtained from the DNA. The sample consists of roughly 280,000 clones, about 89% of them appearing once. This TCR derives from a man aged 35 to 55 with active or convalescent COVID-19. The sequenced sample was peripheral blood. V and J are TRBV27 and TRBJ2-6; perhaps TRBD1 as D (5 bases). The chain's CDR3 is CASSPTALSGANVLTF. CDR3 nucleotides: TGTGCCAGCAGCCCGACAGCCCTCTCTGGGGCCAACGTCCTGACTTTC.